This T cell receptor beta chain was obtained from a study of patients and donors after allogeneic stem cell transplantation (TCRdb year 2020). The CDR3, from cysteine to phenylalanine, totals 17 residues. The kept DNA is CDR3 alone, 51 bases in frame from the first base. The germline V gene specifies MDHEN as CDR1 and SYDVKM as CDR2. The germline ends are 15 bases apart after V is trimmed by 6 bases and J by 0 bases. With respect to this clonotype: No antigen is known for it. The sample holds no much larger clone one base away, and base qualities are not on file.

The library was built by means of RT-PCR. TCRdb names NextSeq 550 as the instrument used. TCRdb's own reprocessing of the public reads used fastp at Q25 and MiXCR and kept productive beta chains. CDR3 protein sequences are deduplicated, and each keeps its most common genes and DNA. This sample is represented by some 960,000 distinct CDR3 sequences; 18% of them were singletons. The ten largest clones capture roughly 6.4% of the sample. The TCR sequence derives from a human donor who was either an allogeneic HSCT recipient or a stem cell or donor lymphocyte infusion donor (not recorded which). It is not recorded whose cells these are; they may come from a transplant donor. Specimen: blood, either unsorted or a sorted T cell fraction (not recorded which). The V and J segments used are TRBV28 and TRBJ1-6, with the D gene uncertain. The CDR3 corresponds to CASSRAGISSYNSPLHF. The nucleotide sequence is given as TGTGCCAGCAGCCGGGCGGGGATTAGCTCCTATAATTCACCCCTCCACTTT.